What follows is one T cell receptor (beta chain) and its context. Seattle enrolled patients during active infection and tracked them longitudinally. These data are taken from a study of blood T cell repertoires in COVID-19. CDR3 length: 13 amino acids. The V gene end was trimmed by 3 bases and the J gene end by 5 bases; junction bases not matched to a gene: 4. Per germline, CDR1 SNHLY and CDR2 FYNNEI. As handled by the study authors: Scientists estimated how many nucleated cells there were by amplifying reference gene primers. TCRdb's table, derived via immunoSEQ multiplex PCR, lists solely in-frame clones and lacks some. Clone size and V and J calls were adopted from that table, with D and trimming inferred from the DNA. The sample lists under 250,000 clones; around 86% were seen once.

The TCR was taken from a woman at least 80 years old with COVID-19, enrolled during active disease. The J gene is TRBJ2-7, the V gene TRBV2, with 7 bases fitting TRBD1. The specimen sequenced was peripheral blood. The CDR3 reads CASSDRGLNEQYF. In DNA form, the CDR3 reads TGTGCCAGCAGTGACAGGGGGTTAAACGAGCAGTACTTC.